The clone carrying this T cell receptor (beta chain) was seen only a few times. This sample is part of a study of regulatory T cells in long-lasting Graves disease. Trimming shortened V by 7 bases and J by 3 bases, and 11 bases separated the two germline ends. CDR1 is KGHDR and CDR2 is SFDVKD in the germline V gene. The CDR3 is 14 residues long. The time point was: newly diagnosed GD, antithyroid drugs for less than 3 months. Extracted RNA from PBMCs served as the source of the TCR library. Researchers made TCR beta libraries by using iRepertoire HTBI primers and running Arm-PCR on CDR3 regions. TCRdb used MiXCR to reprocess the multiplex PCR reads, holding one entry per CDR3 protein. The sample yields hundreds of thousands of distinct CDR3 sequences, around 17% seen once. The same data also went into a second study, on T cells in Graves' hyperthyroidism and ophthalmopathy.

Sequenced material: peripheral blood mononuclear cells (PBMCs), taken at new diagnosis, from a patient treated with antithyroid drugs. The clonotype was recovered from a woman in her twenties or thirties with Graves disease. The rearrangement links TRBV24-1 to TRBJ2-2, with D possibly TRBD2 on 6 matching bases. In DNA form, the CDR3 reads TGTGCCACCAGGGGAACGGGGGACACCGGGGAGCTGTTTTTT. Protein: CATRGTGDTGELFF.